A selection of T cell receptor beta chains follows, all from one sample in a study of spatial heterogeneity in lung cancer. TCRdb passed the 5' RACE reads through MiXCR, listing each CDR3 protein once. The sample holds about 100,000 distinct CDR3 sequences; approximately 20% are singletons and the top ten take 21%. The specimen comprised PBMCs, sampled at follow-up. The source is a male donor with early-stage non-small cell lung cancer. The CDR3 runs from the conserved cysteine through the conserved F or W. D genes are given only for firm matches. A row's size may be missing; if present it is once, few, many or a size class.

>NA|NA|TRBJ1-2|TRBV24-1
TGTGCCACCAGTGCGGGGAATCGAGGCTACACCTTC
CATSAGNRGYTF
>TRBD1|NA|TRBJ1-5|TRBV10-2
TGCGCCAGCAGTCCACGGGACAGGGAATATCAGCCCCAGCATTTT
CASSPRDREYQPQHF
>NA|many|TRBJ2-1|TRBV7-3
TGTGCCAGCAGCTGGGGGATCCGGAGCTCCTACAATGAGCAGTTCTTC
CASSWGIRSSYNEQFF
>NA|few|TRBJ1-5|TRBV2
TGTGCCAGCAGTATAAGCAGAAATCAGCCCCAGCATTTT
CASSISRNQPQHF
>TRBD2|NA|TRBJ2-3|TRBV12-5
TGTGCTAGTGGTTCTAGCGGTTCCACAGATACGCAGTATTTT
CASGSSGSTDTQYF
>NA|few|TRBJ2-1|TRBV4-1
TGCGCCAGCAGCCAAGGTGTACAAGGGGGAATCCTCTACAATGAGCAGTTCTTC
CASSQGVQGGILYNEQFF
>NA|once|TRBJ2-3|TRBV7-2
TGTGCCAGCAGCTTTCGGGCCCTCACAGATACGCAGTATTTT
CASSFRALTDTQYF
>TRBD1|few|TRBJ2-3|TRBV15
TGTGCCACCAGCAGAGATAGACAGGGGGCCGCAGATACGCAGTATTTT
CATSRDRQGAADTQYF
>NA|few|TRBJ2-3|TRBV20-1
TGCAGTGCTAGAGTCGAAGGAGATACGCAGTATTTT
CSARVEGDTQYF
>TRBD2|NA|TRBJ2-5|TRBV5-6
TGTGCCAGCAGCTTGGGGTTAGCGGGAGTGGCTTTAGAGACCCAGTACTTC
CASSLGLAGVALETQYF
>NA|few|TRBJ2-7|TRBV30
TGTGCCTGGAGTGGGTCTCAGGGGTGGTCCTACGAGCAGTACTTC
CAWSGSQGWSYEQYF
>NA|NA|TRBJ1-5|TRBV19
TGTGCCAGTAGTTTCTGGGATCAGCCCCAGCATTTT
CASSFWDQPQHF
>TRBD2|many|TRBJ2-5|TRBV11-2
TGTGCCAGCAGCTTAGAACTAGCGAGGACCCAGTACTTC
CASSLELARTQYF
>NA|few|TRBJ2-3|TRBV6-5
TGTGCCAGCAGTTACTCCGCCAGGGCAGATACGCAGTATTTT
CASSYSARADTQYF
>NA|few|TRBJ1-1|TRBV6-5
TGTGCCACCCGGGAGGGCATCGCGAACACTGAAGCTTTCTTT
CATREGIANTEAFF
>NA|NA|TRBJ2-7|TRBV20-1
TGCAGTGCCAGACTTGAGACGGGGAAGCAGTACTTC
CSARLETGKQYF
>TRBD2|few|TRBJ2-2|TRBV2
TGTGCCAGCAATGTGTTAGCGGGAGGCTCGAACACCGGGGAGCTGTTTTTT
CASNVLAGGSNTGELFF